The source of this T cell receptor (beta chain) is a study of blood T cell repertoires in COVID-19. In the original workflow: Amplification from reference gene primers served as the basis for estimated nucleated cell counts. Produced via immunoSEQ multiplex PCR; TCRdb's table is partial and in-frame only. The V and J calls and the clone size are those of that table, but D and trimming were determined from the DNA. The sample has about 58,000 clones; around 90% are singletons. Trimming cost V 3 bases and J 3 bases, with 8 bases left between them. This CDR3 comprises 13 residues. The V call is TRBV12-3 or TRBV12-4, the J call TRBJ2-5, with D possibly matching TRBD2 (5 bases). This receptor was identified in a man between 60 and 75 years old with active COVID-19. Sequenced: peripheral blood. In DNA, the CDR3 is TGTGCCAGCAGTTTTGCTAGCAAAGAGACCCAGTACTTC. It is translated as CASSFASKETQYF.